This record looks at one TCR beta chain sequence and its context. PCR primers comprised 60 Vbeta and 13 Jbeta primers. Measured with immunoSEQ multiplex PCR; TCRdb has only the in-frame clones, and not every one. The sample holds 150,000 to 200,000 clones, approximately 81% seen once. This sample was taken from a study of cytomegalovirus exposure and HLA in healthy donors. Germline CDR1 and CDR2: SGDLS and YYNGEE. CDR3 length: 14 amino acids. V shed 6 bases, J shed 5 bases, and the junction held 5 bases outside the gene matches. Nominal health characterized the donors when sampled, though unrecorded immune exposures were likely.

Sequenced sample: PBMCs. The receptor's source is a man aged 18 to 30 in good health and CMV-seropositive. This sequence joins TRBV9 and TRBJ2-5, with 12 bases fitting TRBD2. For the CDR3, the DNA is TGTGCCAGCACCCGGACTAGCGGGGTTGAGACCCAGTACTTC. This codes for CASTRTSGVETQYF.